What follows describes a single TCR beta chain. The antigen is undetermined. The data are from a study of tumour-infiltrating T cells in Burkitt lymphoma. Study-level background: Patients covered every epidemiological subtype of Burkitt lymphoma. Productive clonality predicted overall and progression-free survival.

The assay was immunoSEQ multiplex PCR, and TCRdb's table has in-frame clones only and misses some. This table has more than 40,000 clones, roughly 30% appearing once. The CDR3 consists of 15 residues. CDR1 is SGHRS and CDR2 is YFSETQ in the germline V gene. V lost 0 bases to trimming and J lost 0 bases, with 9 bases between them. General study results and limits: Several public clonotypes recurred in numerous Burkitt lymphoma patients.

The J gene is TRBJ1-2, the V gene TRBV5-1; D not resolved. The TCR sequence derives from a human donor with Burkitt lymphoma. The sample taken for sequencing was tumor tissue. The CDR3 bases are TGCGCCAGCAGCTTGGTGGCCGTACCTAACTATGGCTACACCTTC. Its protein is CASSLVAVPNYGYTF.